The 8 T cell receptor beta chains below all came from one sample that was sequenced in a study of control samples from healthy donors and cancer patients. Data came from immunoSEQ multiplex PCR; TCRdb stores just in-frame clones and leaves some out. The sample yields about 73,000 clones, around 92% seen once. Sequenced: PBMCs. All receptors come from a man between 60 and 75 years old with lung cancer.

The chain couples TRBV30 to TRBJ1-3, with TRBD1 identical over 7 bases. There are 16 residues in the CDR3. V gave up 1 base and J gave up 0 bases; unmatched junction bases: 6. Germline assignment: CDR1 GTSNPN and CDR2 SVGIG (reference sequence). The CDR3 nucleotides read TGTGCCTGGAGTGGGCCGACAGGGACCTCTGGAAACACCATATATTTT. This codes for CAWSGPTGTSGNTIYF.

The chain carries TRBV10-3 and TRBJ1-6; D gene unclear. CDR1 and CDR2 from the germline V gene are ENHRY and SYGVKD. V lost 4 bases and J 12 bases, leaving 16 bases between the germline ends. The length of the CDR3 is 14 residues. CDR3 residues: CAISGGATKGPLHF. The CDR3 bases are TGTGCCATCAGTGGGGGAGCAACTAAGGGACCCCTCCACTTT.

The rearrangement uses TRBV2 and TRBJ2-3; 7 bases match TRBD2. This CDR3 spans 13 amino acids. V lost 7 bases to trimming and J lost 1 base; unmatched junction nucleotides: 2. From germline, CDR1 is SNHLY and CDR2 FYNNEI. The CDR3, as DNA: TGTGCCAGCACTGGGGGGGGCACAGATACGCAGTATTTT. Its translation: CASTGGGTDTQYF.

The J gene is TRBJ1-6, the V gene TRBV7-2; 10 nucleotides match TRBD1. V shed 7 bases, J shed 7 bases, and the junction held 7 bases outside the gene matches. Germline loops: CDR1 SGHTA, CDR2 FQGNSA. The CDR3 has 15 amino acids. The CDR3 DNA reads TGTGCCAGCACCCGGGACAGGGGCGGCAATTCACCCCTCCACTTT. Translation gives CASTRDRGGNSPLHF. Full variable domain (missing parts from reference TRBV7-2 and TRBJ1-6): GAGVSQSPSNKVTEKGKDVELRCDPISGHTALYWYRQSLGQGLEFLIYFQGNSAPDKSGLPSDRFSAERTGGSVSTLTIQRTQQEDSAVYLCASTRDRGGNSPLHFGNGTRLTVT.

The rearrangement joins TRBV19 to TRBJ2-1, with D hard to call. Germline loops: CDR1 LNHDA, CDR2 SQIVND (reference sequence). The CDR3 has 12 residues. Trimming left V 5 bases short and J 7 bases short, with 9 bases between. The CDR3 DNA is TGTGCCAGTAGTTCCTTACGGAATGAGCAGTTCTTC. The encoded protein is CASSSLRNEQFF.

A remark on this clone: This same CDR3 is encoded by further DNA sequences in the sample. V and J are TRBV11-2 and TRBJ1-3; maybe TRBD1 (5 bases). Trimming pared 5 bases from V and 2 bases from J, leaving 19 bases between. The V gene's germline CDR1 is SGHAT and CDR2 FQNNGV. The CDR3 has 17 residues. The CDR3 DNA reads TGTGCCAGCAGCGCCCGCACAGGAGGAAGTGCTGGAAACACCATATATTTT. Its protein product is CASSARTGGSAGNTIYF. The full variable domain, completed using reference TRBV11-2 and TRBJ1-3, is EAGVAQSPRYKIIEKRQSVAFWCNPISGHATLYWYQQILGQGPKLLIQFQNNGVVDDSQLPKDRFSAERLKGVDSTLKIQPAKLEDSAVYLCASSARTGGSAGNTIYFGEGSWLTVV.

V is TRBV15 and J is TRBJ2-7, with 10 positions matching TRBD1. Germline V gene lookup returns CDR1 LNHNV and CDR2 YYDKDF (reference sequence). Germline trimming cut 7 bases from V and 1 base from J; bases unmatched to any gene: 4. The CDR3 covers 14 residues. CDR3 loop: CATTKDRGSYEQYF. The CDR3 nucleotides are TGTGCCACCACCAAGGACAGGGGGTCCTACGAGCAGTACTTC. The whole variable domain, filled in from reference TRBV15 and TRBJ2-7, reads DAMVIQNPRYQVTQFGKPVTLSCSQTLNHNVMYWYQQKSSQAPKLLFHYYDKDFNNEADTPDNFQSRRPNTSFCFLDIRSPGLGDTAMYLCATTKDRGSYEQYFGPGTRLTVT.

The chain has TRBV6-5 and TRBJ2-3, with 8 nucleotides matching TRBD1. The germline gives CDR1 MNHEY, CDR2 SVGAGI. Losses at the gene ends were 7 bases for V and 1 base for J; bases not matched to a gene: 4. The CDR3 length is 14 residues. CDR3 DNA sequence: TGTGCCAGCATGTGGGGACAGGGCACAGATACGCAGTATTTT. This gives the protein CASMWGQGTDTQYF.